The subject of this entry is one TCR beta chain. This clone's antigen is unknown. Base quality data are lacking; no much larger clone is found one base away. This sample stems from a study of blood T cell repertoires in COVID-19 (dated by TCRdb to about 2020). Regarding the complete study: Samples covering the acute and convalescent phases of COVID-19 were provided by collaborators in the United States, Italy and Spain. The prospective study material was composed of cDNA or gDNA derived from T cells, B-cell-depleted T cells, or PBMCs. The dataset comprised deeply sampled blood TCRbeta repertoires from subjects exposed to, actively infected with, or recovered from COVID-19. The repertoires were released in a freely available public database intended as a resource for research on the immune response to SARS-CoV-2. The samples were drawn from two sources: the first 160 participants of the ongoing ImmuneRACE study, and over 950 subjects contributed by 6 global collaborators. Nearly every sample came with metadata listing a de-identified subject ID, COVID-19 status, age in years and sex. HLA class I and class II types, where available, came from metadata supplied by the sample provider rather than from assay-based typing. The paper's findings and limits, for the study overall: The amount of clinical and demographic metadata varied by source and participant and was provided uncurated.

The CDR3 starts with the cysteine, ends with the phenylalanine, and has 16 residues. The kept DNA is CDR3 alone, 48 bases in frame from the first base. Here V drops 5 bases and J drops 3 bases, and the junction holds 11 bases not matched to any gene. The germline V gene supplies CDR1 SGHDT and CDR2 YYEEEE. In Seattle, one collaborating source enrolled patients while the infection was active and tracked those patients longitudinally over the course of disease. Collaborating institutions collected whole blood in K2EDTA tubes following their own protocols. Collaborator samples were shipped for TCRbeta analysis as frozen whole blood, isolated PBMCs, or DNA extracted from either sample type. TCRbeta CDR3 regions were amplified from genomic DNA by means of the immunoSEQ Assay, a bias-controlled multiplex PCR. The study's own analysis went as follows. The number of nucleated cells in each sample was estimated from the amplification of reference gene primers within the assay. Sequence reads were collapsed and filtered to measure the absolute abundance of every unique TCRbeta CDR3 rearrangement. Productive Simpson clonality was computed per sample as the square root of Simpson's diversity index over productive rearrangements. Here the immuneACCESS table is served through TCRdb, limited to in-frame sequences with V and J called. Missing clones are a known gap in these copies; in checked studies unresolved V genes cover under half, and the rest lacks a known reason. That table supplies the V and J calls and clone size; D and trimming were determined from the DNA. The table for this sample lists under 65,000 clones; around 87% of them were counted only once. The ten largest clones capture about 6.5% of the sample.

Here the chain combines TRBV5-6 and TRBJ2-7; the central 10 bases match TRBD1. The clonotype was recovered from a woman aged 55-70 years with COVID-19, enrolled during active disease. Sequences were obtained from peripheral blood. The nucleotide sequence reads TGTGCCAGCAGTCTCCTTGGACAGGGGGTGGTCTACGAGCAGTACTTC. Its translation is CASSLLGQGVVYEQYF. Reference TRBV5-6 and TRBJ2-7 genes cover what lies past the CDR3, so the full variable domain is DAGVTQSPTHLIKTRGQQVTLRCSPKSGHDTVSWYQQALGQGPQFIFQYYEEEERQRGNFPDRFSGHQFPNYSSELNVNALLLGDSALYLCASSLLGQGVVYEQYFGPGTRLTVT.